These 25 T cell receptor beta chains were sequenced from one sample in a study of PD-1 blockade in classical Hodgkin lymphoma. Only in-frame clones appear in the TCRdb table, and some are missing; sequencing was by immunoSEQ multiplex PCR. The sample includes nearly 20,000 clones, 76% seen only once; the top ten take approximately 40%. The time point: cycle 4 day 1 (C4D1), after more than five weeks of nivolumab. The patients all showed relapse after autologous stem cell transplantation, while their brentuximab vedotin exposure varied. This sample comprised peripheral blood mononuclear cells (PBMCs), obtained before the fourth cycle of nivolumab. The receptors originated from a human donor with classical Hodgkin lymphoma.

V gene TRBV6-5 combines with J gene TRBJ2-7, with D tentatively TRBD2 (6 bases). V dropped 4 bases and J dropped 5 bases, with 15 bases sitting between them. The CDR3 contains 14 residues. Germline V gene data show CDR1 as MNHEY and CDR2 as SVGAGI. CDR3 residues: CASSSTGLKDEQYF. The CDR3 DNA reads TGTGCCAGCAGTTCTACGGGACTTAAGGACGAGCAGTACTTC.

CDR3: CASSLAAEAFF. CDR3 DNA sequence: TGTGCCAGCAGCTTGGCGGCTGAAGCTTTCTTT. The V gene is TRBV11-3, the J gene TRBJ1-1; no reliable D call. The germline V and J ends were trimmed by 3 bases and 6 bases, with 5 bases remaining between them. CDR1 and CDR2 from the germline V gene are SGHNT and YENEEA. The CDR3 length is 11 residues.

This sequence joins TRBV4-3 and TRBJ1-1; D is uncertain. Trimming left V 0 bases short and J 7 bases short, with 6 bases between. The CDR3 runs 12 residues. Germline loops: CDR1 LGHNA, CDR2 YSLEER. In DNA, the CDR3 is TGCGCCAGCAGCCAAGACCGGGGTGAAGCTTTCTTT. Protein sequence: CASSQDRGEAFF.

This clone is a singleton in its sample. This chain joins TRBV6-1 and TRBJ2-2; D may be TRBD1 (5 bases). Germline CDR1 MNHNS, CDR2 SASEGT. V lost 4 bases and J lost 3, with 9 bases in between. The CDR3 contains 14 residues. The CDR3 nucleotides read TGTGCCAGCAGTGTAAAGGGGTACACCGGGGAGCTGTTTTTT. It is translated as CASSVKGYTGELFF.

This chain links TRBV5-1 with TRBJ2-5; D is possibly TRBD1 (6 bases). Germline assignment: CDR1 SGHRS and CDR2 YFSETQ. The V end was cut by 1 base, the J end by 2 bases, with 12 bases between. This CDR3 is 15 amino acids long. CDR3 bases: TGCGCCAGCAGCTTGCCCGACAGGAGACAAGAGACCCAGTACTTC. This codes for CASSLPDRRQETQYF.

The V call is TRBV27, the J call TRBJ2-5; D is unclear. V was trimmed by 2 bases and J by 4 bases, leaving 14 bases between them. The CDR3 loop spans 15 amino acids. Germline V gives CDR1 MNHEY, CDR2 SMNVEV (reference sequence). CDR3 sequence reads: CASSLKTPTSETQYF. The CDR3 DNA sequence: TGTGCCAGCAGTTTAAAGACACCCACTTCAGAGACCCAGTACTTC.

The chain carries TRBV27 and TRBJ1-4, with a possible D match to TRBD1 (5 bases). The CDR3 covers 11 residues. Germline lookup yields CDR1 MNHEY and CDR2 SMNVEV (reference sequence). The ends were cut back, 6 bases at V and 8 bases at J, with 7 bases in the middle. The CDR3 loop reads CASRGREKLFF. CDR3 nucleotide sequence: TGTGCCAGCAGGGGGCGAGAAAAACTGTTTTTT.

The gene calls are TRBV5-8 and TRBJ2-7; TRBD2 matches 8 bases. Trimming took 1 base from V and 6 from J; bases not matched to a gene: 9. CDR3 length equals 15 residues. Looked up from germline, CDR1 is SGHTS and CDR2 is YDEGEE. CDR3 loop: CASSLRQREITEQYF. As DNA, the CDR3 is TGTGCCAGCAGCTTGCGACAGCGGGAGATCACCGAGCAGTACTTC. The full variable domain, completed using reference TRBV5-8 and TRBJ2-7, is EAGVTQSPTHLIKTRGQQATLRCSPISGHTSVYWYQQALGLGLQFLLWYDEGEERNRGNFPPRFSGRQFPNYSSELNVNALELEDSALYLCASSLRQREITEQYFGPGTRLTVT.

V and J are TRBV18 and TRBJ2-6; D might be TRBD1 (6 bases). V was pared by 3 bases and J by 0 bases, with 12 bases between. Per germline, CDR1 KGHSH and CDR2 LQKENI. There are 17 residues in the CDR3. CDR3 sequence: CASSPTTGSSGANVLTF. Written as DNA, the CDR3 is TGTGCCAGCTCACCTACAACAGGGAGCTCTGGGGCCAACGTCCTGACTTTC.

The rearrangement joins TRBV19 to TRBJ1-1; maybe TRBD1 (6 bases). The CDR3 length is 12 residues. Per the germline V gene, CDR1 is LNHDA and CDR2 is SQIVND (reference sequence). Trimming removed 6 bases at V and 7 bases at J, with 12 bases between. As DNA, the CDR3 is TGTGCCAGTAGGGACAGTCTTAATGAAGCTTTCTTT. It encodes CASRDSLNEAFF. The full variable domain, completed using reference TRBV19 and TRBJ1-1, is DGGITQSPKYLFRKEGQNVTLSCEQNLNHDAMYWYRQDPGQGLRLIYYSQIVNDFQKGDIAEGYSVSREKKESFPLTVTSAQKNPTAFYLCASRDSLNEAFFGQGTRLTVV.

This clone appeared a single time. The CDR3 loop reads CASSYSSRGLGYTF. The CDR3 DNA reads TGTGCCAGCAGTTACTCGAGCAGGGGGCTTGGCTACACCTTC. The V call is TRBV6-5, the J call TRBJ1-2, with 8 bases identical to TRBD1. V lost 0 bases and J lost 7; bases outside the gene matches: 4. CDR1 is MNHEY, CDR2 SVGAGI, per germline. The CDR3 totals 14 residues.

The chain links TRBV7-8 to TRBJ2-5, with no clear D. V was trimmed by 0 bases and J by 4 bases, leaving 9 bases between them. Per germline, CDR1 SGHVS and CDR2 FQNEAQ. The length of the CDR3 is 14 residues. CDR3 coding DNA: TGTGCCAGCAGCTTAGCGCCACTTTCAGAGACCCAGTACTTC. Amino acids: CASSLAPLSETQYF.

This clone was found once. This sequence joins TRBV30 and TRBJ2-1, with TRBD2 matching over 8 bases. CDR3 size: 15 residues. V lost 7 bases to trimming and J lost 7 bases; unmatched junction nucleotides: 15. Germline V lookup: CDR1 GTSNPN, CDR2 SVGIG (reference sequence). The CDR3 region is CASSRLSGGTNEQFF. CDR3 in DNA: TGTGCCTCCTCCCGTCTCAGCGGGGGTACTAATGAGCAGTTCTTC.

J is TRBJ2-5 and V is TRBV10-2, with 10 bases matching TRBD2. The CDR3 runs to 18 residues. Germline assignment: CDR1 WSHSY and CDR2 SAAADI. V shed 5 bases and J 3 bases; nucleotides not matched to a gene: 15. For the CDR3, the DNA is TGCGCCAGCAGTCCCGAGCGGGAGGGCCGGTGGGTAAAAGAGACCCAGTACTTC. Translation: CASSPEREGRWVKETQYF.

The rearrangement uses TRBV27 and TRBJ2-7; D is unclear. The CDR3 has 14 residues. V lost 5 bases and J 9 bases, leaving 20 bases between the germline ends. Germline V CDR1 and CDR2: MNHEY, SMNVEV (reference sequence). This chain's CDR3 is CASSVYYGGDVQYF. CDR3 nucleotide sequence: TGTGCCAGCAGTGTATACTATGGTGGAGATGTGCAGTACTTC.

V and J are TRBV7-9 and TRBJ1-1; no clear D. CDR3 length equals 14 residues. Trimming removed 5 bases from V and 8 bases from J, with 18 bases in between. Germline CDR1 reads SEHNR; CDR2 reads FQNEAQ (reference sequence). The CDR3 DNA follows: TGTGCCAGCAGCATGCCGGGCCTTGGCATCGAAGCTTTCTTT. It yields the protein CASSMPGLGIEAFF.

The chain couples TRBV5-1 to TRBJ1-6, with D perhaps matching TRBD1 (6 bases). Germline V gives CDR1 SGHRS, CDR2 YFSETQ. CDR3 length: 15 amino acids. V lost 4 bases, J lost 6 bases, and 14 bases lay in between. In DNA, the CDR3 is TGCGCCAGCAGCGCCCAGGGGTCTACTAATTCACCCCTCCACTTT. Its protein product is CASSAQGSTNSPLHF.

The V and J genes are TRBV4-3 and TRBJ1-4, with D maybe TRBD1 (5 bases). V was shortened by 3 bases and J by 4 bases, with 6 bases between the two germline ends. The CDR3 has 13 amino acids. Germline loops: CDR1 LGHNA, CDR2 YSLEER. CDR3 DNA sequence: TGCGCCAGCAGCCAGGGGGGTAATGAAAAACTGTTTTTT. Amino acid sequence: CASSQGGNEKLFF.

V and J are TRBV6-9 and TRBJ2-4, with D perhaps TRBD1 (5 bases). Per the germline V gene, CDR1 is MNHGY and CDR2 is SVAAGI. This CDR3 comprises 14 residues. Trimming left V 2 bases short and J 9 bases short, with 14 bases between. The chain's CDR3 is CASSYQDRRSIQYF. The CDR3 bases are TGTGCCAGCAGTTATCAAGACAGAAGATCCATTCAGTACTTC.

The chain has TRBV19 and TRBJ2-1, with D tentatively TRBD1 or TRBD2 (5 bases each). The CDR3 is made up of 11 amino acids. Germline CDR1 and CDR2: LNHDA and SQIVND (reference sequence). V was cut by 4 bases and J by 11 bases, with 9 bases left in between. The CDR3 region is CASSSGGQQFF. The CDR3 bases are TGTGCCAGTAGTAGTGGGGGACAGCAGTTCTTC.

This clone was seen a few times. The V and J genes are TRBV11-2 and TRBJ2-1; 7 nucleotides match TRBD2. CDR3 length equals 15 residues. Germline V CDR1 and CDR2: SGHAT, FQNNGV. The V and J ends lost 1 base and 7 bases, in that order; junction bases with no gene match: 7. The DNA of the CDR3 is TGTGCCAGCAGCTTAGTTGGGGGGGGAGGGAATGAGCAGTTCTTC. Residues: CASSLVGGGGNEQFF.

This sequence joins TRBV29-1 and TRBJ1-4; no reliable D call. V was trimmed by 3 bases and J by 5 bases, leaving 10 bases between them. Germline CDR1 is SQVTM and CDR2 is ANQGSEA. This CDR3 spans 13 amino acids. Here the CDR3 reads CSVDAGLNEKLFF. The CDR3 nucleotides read TGCAGCGTTGATGCGGGCTTGAATGAAAAACTGTTTTTT.

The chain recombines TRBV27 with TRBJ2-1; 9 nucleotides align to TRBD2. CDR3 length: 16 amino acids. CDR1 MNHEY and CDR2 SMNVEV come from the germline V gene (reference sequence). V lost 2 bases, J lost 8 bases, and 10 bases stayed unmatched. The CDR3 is CASSLRSSGVLDEQFF. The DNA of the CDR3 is TGTGCCAGCAGTTTAAGGTCTAGCGGGGTTTTAGATGAGCAGTTCTTC.

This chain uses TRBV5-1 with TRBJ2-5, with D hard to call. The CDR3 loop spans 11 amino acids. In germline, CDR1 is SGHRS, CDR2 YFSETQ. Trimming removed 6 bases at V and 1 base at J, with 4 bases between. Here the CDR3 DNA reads TGCGCCAGCAAGGTCCAAGAGACCCAGTACTTC. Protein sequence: CASKVQETQYF.

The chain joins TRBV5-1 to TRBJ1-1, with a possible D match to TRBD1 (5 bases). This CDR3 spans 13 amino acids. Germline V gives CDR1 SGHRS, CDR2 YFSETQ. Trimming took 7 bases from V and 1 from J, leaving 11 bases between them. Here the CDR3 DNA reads TGCGCCAGCGGTATAGGGACGAACACTGAAGCTTTCTTT. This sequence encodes CASGIGTNTEAFF.